A single T cell receptor beta chain is shown here with its context. Its specificity is not known. These data are taken from a study of regulatory T cells in long-lasting Graves disease. Study-wide results and caveats: Examination was confined to peripheral blood, excluding thyroid tissue. TCR diversity was lower in persistent Graves' patients (versus newly diagnosed ones).

According to the study, TCR beta libraries were built with iRepertoire HTBI primers and CDR3-region Arm-PCR. TCRdb passed the multiplex PCR reads through MiXCR, listing each CDR3 protein once. Altogether about 470,000 distinct CDR3 sequences are present, around 20% being singletons, with the ten largest covering about 8.3%. As for time point: persistent/refractory GD, antithyroid drugs over 5 years with positive TRAb. Extracted RNA from PBMCs served as the source of the TCR library. The V segment lost 4 bases and the J segment 3 bases; nucleotides outside the gene matches: 5. This CDR3 region has 14 residues. Per germline, CDR1 SGHRS and CDR2 YFSETQ.

The J gene is TRBJ2-5, the V gene TRBV5-1, with 8 bases matching TRBD2. The material was peripheral blood mononuclear cells (PBMCs), obtained when the disease was refractory, from a patient treated with antithyroid drugs. This clonotype originated in a female donor with Graves disease. As DNA, the CDR3 is TGCGCCAGCAGCATGGAGGGACTAGAAGAGACCCAGTACTTC. Amino acid sequence: CASSMEGLEETQYF.